These 28 T cell receptor beta chains were sequenced from one sample in a study of cytomegalovirus exposure and HLA in healthy donors. Both 60 Vbeta primers and 13 Jbeta primers went into the PCR. TCRdb's copy holds only in-frame clones and misses some; the assay was immunoSEQ multiplex PCR. This sample's table has some 130,000 clones. The sequencing input was PBMCs. All receptors derive from a woman aged 40 to 50 in good health and CMV-seropositive.

The chain recombines TRBV28 with TRBJ2-7; TRBD2 matches 16 bases. The length of the CDR3 is 15 residues. J was trimmed by 12 bases and V by 7 bases; bases with no gene match: 12. CDR1 is MDHEN, CDR2 SYDVKM, per germline. The CDR3 protein is CASNPGLAGGPVRYF. The CDR3 DNA sequence: TGTGCCAGCAACCCGGGACTAGCGGGAGGGCCGGTTAGGTACTTC.

CDR3 residues: CASGTSGAADTQYF. The CDR3 bases are TGTGCCAGCGGAACTAGCGGGGCCGCAGATACGCAGTATTTT. The rearrangement uses TRBV2 and TRBJ2-3, with 10 bases fitting TRBD2. The CDR3 is 14 amino acids. CDR1 and CDR2 from the germline V gene are SNHLY and FYNNEI. V lost 8 bases, J lost 4 bases, and 6 bases stayed unmatched.

The CDR3 nucleotides read TGTGCCAGCAGCTTGGGAGGGACAGCCTACGAGCAGTACTTC. Translation: CASSLGGTAYEQYF. The chain has TRBV5-4 and TRBJ2-5; 7 nucleotides line up with TRBD1. The J call may be faulty, since TRBJ2-7 better matches the DNA end. Germline V gene lookup returns CDR1 SGHNT and CDR2 YYREEE (reference sequence). The CDR3 sequence is 14 residues long.

The gene calls are TRBV28 and TRBJ2-7; tentative D call: TRBD1 (6 bases). With 4 bases removed from V and 5 bases from J, the gap between germline ends came to 12 bases. CDR1 is MDHEN and CDR2 is SYDVKM in the germline V gene. The CDR3 runs 13 residues. CDR3 amino acids: CASSSGQLHEQYF. CDR3 sequence (DNA): TGTGCCAGCAGTTCAGGACAGCTGCACGAGCAGTACTTC.

V gene TRBV7-2 combines with J gene TRBJ2-5; possible D gene TRBD2, 5 bases. CDR3 length equals 15 residues. Per the germline V gene, CDR1 is SGHTA and CDR2 is FQGNSA. Trimming removed 7 bases at V and 5 bases at J, with 20 bases between. CDR3 sequence reads: CASTPEGQPRETQYF. The CDR3, as DNA: TGTGCCAGCACCCCCGAGGGCCAGCCTAGGGAGACCCAGTACTTC.

The genes are TRBV18 and TRBJ1-5; D not resolved. Per germline, CDR1 KGHSH and CDR2 LQKENI. The CDR3 totals 15 residues. The germline V and J ends were trimmed by 3 bases and 5 bases, with 14 bases remaining between them. CDR3 in amino acids: CASSPLSGSDQPQHF. CDR3 in DNA: TGTGCCAGCTCACCGTTATCGGGAAGTGATCAGCCCCAGCATTTT.

This chain links TRBV7-9 with TRBJ2-7; tentative D call: TRBD2 (5 bases). The CDR3 sequence is 15 residues long. The germline V gene encodes CDR1 SEHNR and CDR2 FQNEAQ (reference sequence). Trimming cost V 2 bases and J 5 bases, with 16 bases left between them. CDR3 loop: CASSLLSILANEQYF. CDR3 in DNA: TGTGCCAGCAGCTTACTCTCCATTTTAGCGAACGAGCAGTACTTC.

The chain joins TRBV28 to TRBJ2-7, with 12 bases matching TRBD2. The CDR3 sequence is 15 residues long. Trimming cost V 3 bases and J 2 bases; bases outside gene matches: 2. Per germline, CDR1 MDHEN and CDR2 SYDVKM. The CDR3, as DNA: TGTGCCAGCAGTTTCGGACTAGCGGGACCCTACGAGCAGTACTTC. Translated: CASSFGLAGPYEQYF.

CDR3 residues: CASSEGAGINEKLFF. CDR3 coding DNA: TGCGCCAGCAGTGAGGGCGCAGGAATTAATGAAAAACTGTTTTTT. This chain uses TRBV10-1 with TRBJ1-4; D remains ambiguous. Looked up from germline, CDR1 is WNHNN and CDR2 is SYGVQD (reference sequence). V dropped 2 bases and J dropped 4 bases, with 11 bases sitting between them. The CDR3 is made up of 15 amino acids.

The chain recombines TRBV30 with TRBJ2-7; 7 bases fit TRBD1. Unmatched junction bases numbered 11, after V lost 4 bases and J lost 11 bases. Germline CDR1 GTSNPN, CDR2 SVGIG (reference sequence). This CDR3 contains 12 residues. CDR3 sequence (DNA): TGTGCCTGGACAACCGGGACAGAGGAGAAGTACTTC. Translated: CAWTTGTEEKYF.

The CDR3 sequence is CASSLGGRTNEQFF. The CDR3 coding sequence is TGTGCCAGCAGCTTGGGCGGGAGGACGAATGAGCAGTTCTTC. The J gene is TRBJ2-1, the V gene TRBV5-8, with 8 bases lining up with TRBD2. Germline V gives CDR1 SGHTS, CDR2 YDEGEE. The CDR3 is 14 residues long. J lost 7 bases, V lost 0 bases, and 3 bases had no gene match.

CDR3 amino acids: CASSDRDRVTDTQYF. The CDR3 DNA follows: TGTGCCAGCAGTGACCGGGACAGGGTAACAGATACGCAGTATTTT. The chain recombines TRBV6-4 with TRBJ2-3, with 9 nucleotides matching TRBD1. The germline V gene encodes CDR1 MRHNA and CDR2 SNTAGT. V lost 2 bases to trimming and J lost 3 bases; unmatched junction nucleotides: 3. CDR3 length: 15 residues.

The chain employs TRBV29-1 and TRBJ1-4; unclear D gene. V lost 1 base and J 5 bases, leaving 8 bases between the germline ends. CDR3 length: 13 amino acids. Germline CDR1 SQVTM, CDR2 ANQGSEA. This CDR3 reads CSVEGARNEKLFF. The DNA for the CDR3 is TGCAGCGTTGAAGGGGCACGCAATGAAAAACTGTTTTTT.

The chain is built from TRBV15 and TRBJ1-4, with D maybe TRBD1 (6 bases). Germline CDR1 LNHNV, CDR2 YYDKDF (reference sequence). The V gene lost 3 bases and the J gene lost 0 bases, with 17 bases spanning the gap. The CDR3 totals 18 residues. This chain's CDR3 is CATSSLRGTTATNEKLFF. The CDR3 DNA is TGTGCCACCAGCAGCCTCAGGGGAACTACCGCAACTAATGAAAAACTGTTTTTT.

This chain joins TRBV5-1 and TRBJ2-3; 9 nucleotides align to TRBD2. This CDR3 has 16 amino acids. J lost 2 bases, V lost 4 bases, and 8 bases had no gene match. The germline V gene encodes CDR1 SGHRS and CDR2 YFSETQ. This CDR3 reads CASSPGASGNTDTQYF. CDR3 nucleotide sequence: TGCGCCAGCAGCCCGGGTGCTAGCGGGAACACAGATACGCAGTATTTT.

This chain links TRBV5-1 with TRBJ2-2, with TRBD1 matching 8 bases. Germline V gene lookup returns CDR1 SGHRS and CDR2 YFSETQ. Unmatched junction bases numbered 2, after V lost 0 bases and J lost 4 bases. This CDR3 region has 15 residues. The CDR3 DNA follows: TGCGCCAGCAGCTTGGACAGGGGGAGCACCGGGGAGCTGTTTTTT. This codes for CASSLDRGSTGELFF.

Of note for this clone: One junction end disagrees with the germline gene, perhaps due to a read error. V and J are TRBV11-2 and TRBJ1-2; a possible D gene is TRBD1 (5 bases). The germline gives CDR1 SGHAT, CDR2 FQNNGV. The CDR3 is 12 amino acids. The CDR3 spells CGSSRQGYGYTF. CDR3 nucleotide sequence: TGTGGCAGCTCCCGGCAGGGCTATGGCTACACCTTC. Looking up the rest from reference TRBV11-2 and TRBJ1-2 gives the full variable domain: EAGVAQSPRYKIIEKRQSVAFWCNPISGHATLYWYQQILGQGPKLLIQFQNNGVVDDSQLPKDRFSAERLKGVDSTLKIQPAKLEDSAVYLCGSSRQGYGYTFGSGTRLTVV.

The J gene is TRBJ2-5, the V gene TRBV11-2, with D possibly matching TRBD2 (5 bases). The germline V gene encodes CDR1 SGHAT and CDR2 FQNNGV. V shed 1 base and J shed 5 bases, with 14 bases lying between them. This CDR3 comprises 15 residues. Here the CDR3 DNA reads TGTGCCAGCAGCTTAGCACGGACTCTCCGGGAGACCCAGTACTTC. Residues: CASSLARTLRETQYF.

The J gene is TRBJ1-2, the V gene TRBV27; TRBD1 is a possible D gene (5 bases). CDR3 length: 13 amino acids. Per the germline V gene, CDR1 is MNHEY and CDR2 is SMNVEV (reference sequence). V was cut by 6 bases and J by 5 bases, with 13 bases left in between. CDR3 DNA sequence: TGTGCCAGCAGCGATCAGGGTCTTTATGGCTACACCTTC. As protein: CASSDQGLYGYTF.

The gene calls are TRBV2 and TRBJ1-1; 11 bases map to TRBD1. The V segment lost 6 bases and the J segment 6 bases; nucleotides outside the gene matches: 6. This CDR3 contains 14 residues. The germline gives CDR1 SNHLY, CDR2 FYNNEI. CDR3 nucleotide sequence: TGTGCCAGCAGCCATGGACAGGGGGCCCCTGAAGCTTTCTTT. Translated: CASSHGQGAPEAFF.

The chain employs TRBV10-1 and TRBJ2-7, with TRBD2 identical over 11 bases. This CDR3 is 15 amino acids long. Germline V lookup: CDR1 WNHNN, CDR2 SYGVQD (reference sequence). V shed 5 bases, J shed 1 base, and the junction held 4 bases outside the gene matches. CDR3 bases: TGCGCCAGCAGTAAAACTAGCGGGAGTTCCTACGAGCAGTACTTC. Translation gives CASSKTSGSSYEQYF.

This chain joins TRBV7-6 and TRBJ1-1; no firm D call. CDR1 is SGHVS and CDR2 is FNYEAQ in the germline V gene. V lost 0 bases to trimming and J lost 7 bases, with 6 bases between them. CDR3 length: 12 amino acids. This CDR3 is CASSLASGEAFF. The DNA for the CDR3 is TGTGCCAGCAGCTTAGCCTCGGGTGAAGCTTTCTTT.

The chain's CDR3 is CASSEVREVHNEQYF. The CDR3 bases are TGTGCCAGCAGTGAGGTCAGGGAGGTCCACAACGAGCAGTACTTC. This chain connects TRBV6-1 to TRBJ2-7; D may be TRBD2 (6 bases). V was clipped by 3 bases and J by 5 bases, with 17 bases between them. CDR1 and CDR2 from the germline V gene are MNHNS and SASEGT. The CDR3 sequence is 15 residues long.

V and J are TRBV5-1 and TRBJ2-3, with D perhaps TRBD1 (5 bases). From germline, CDR1 is SGHRS and CDR2 YFSETQ. The CDR3 runs to 15 residues. V was shortened by 2 bases and J by 2 bases, with 12 bases between the two germline ends. The CDR3 spells CASSFSQGITDTQYF. CDR3 DNA sequence: TGCGCCAGCAGCTTTTCGCAGGGCATCACAGATACGCAGTATTTT.

The genes are TRBV4-2 and TRBJ2-5; 11 positions agree with TRBD2. Germline CDR1 is LGHNA and CDR2 is YNFKEQ. With V trimmed by 4 bases and J by 5 bases, 3 bases remained unmatched. This CDR3 region has 14 residues. CDR3 DNA: TGTGCCAGCAGCCCTAGCGGGAGGTGGGAGACCCAGTACTTC. Its translation: CASSPSGRWETQYF.

The chain joins TRBV5-6 to TRBJ1-2; TRBD1 aligns across 11 bases. V shed 4 bases, J shed 4 bases, and the junction held 6 bases outside the gene matches. The germline V gene encodes CDR1 SGHDT and CDR2 YYEEEE. The CDR3 is 15 residues long. The CDR3 loop reads CASSPGTGGFYGYTF. The CDR3 DNA is TGTGCCAGCAGCCCAGGGACAGGGGGGTTCTATGGCTACACCTTC.

V gene TRBV30 combines with J gene TRBJ1-1, with a possible D match to TRBD1 (6 bases). Trimming removed 3 bases from V and 5 bases from J, with 13 bases in between. The CDR3 sequence is 13 residues long. Germline-derived CDR1 and CDR2 are GTSNPN and SVGIG (reference sequence). CDR3 loop: CAWSEGGGTEAFF. In DNA, the CDR3 is TGTGCCTGGAGCGAAGGGGGAGGGACTGAAGCTTTCTTT.

This rearrangement joins TRBV5-8 to TRBJ1-2; 8 bases map to TRBD1. Germline values: CDR1 SGHTS, CDR2 YDEGEE. This CDR3 has 13 amino acids. Germline trimming cut 4 bases from V and 3 bases from J; bases unmatched to any gene: 2. CDR3 DNA sequence: TGTGCCAGCAGCCGGACAGGGTACTATGGCTACACCTTC. Residues: CASSRTGYYGYTF.